This T cell receptor beta chain is drawn from a study of cytomegalovirus exposure and HLA in healthy donors (dated by TCRdb to about 2017). About the full investigation: An earlier analysis of 550 to 700 of the donors reported about 250 Gb of sequence data and some 120 million unique TCR beta sequences from 150 million to 200 million T cells. A separate validation cohort of roughly 130 different subjects was used in addition to the approximately 640-subject first cohort. An earlier analysis of about 620 of the donors applied high-throughput TCR beta sequencing to assess whether each TCR beta V gene segment acted as functional or pseudogenic. The study aimed to test whether signatures of past pathogen exposure could be identified by cataloging public T cell receptors. Using immunosequencing, the study profiled T cell repertoires from 500 to 800 subjects and related those repertoires to cytomegalovirus serostatus. Donor age, sex, ethnicity and CMV serostatus were collected together with the repertoire data. An early release that covered some 640 HLA-typed donors contained about 290 gigabases of sequencing data and 65 million to 100 million unique TCR sequences. All discovery cohort repertoires had been generated using a single sequencing platform. To predict cytomegalovirus infection status, the study combined high-throughput TCR immunosequencing, statistical association of individual TCRs with disease status, and machine learning. A later genetic analysis used genome-wide SNP genotypes for about three fifths of the 666 donors, treating that subset as a discovery cohort. Of the 350 to 450 genotyped donors, 65% to 90% fell in the genetic ancestry cluster associated with self-reported Caucasian donors. Typing coverage varied by locus: roughly 620-630 donors for A, B, C, DRB1 and DQB1; roughly 510 for DQA1; over 600 for DPA1; around 490 for DPB1. The later analysis used no new phenotypic data to find candidate immune exposures, relying instead on TCR beta sequences and their occurrence across donors. Both class I and class II loci were covered by HLA typing, at four-digit resolution. Several DR-DQ haplotypes were treated as single units for association and clustering because of strong linkage in the cohort. Among some 400 genotyped donors of the cohort, an average of roughly 230,000 unique TCR beta nucleotide sequences was sequenced per donor, of which 15% to 20% were non-productive. To study patterns of TCR occurrence, a later analysis re-analyzed previously published TCR beta repertoires from 666 donors and added high-resolution HLA genotyping.

The CDR3, from cysteine to phenylalanine, totals 14 residues. Only the CDR3 DNA is retained, 42 bases long and in frame from the first base. The germline V gene provides CDR1 MNHEY and CDR2 SVGAGI. Compared with germline, V lacks 4 bases and J lacks 6 bases; bases without a gene match: 2. In total, 600 or so healthy bone marrow donors made up the cohort. At the time of sampling, every cohort member was nominally healthy, though immune exposures that went unrecorded were likely present. The donor was CMV seronegative and belonged to the group of roughly 330 seronegative cohort members. A peripheral blood sample was provided by each donor, and peripheral blood mononuclear cells were used for TCR beta sequencing. The Qiagen DNeasy Blood Extraction Kit was used to extract genomic DNA from the blood cell samples. To prepare the library, the immunoSEQ multiplex PCR assay was applied. For the multiplex PCR, a mixture combining 60 forward primers for TCR Vbeta segments and 13 reverse primers for TCR Jbeta segments was used. The CDR3 region of rearranged TCR beta genes was amplified from genomic DNA with a multiplex PCR assay. The Illumina HiSeq System was used to sequence the amplified TCR beta libraries as 87-base-pair reads. The original methods were these. Across the 670 or so repertoires, a later analysis counted approximately 83 million unique TCR beta chains, roughly 11 million of which were shared by at least two donors. Raw reads were error-corrected and collapsed into unique sequences with a nearest-neighbor algorithm that merged closely related sequences to remove PCR and sequencing errors. To assign V, D and J gene segments, CDR3 sequences were aligned to IMGT reference sequences. Each retained sequence needed at least a six-nucleotide match to both a V gene segment and a J gene segment. A rearrangement counted as productive if the CDR3 had no stop codons and remained in frame with V and J, and every other rearrangement counted as non-productive. Following IMGT convention, CDR3 was defined as the stretch from the second conserved V-encoded cysteine up to the conserved J-encoded phenylalanine. The earlier analysis of about 570 of the donors excluded any sequence lacking an unambiguous match to a single V gene segment. In an earlier analysis of approximately 550 of the donors, V segments were called functional above 56.7% productive rearrangements and were called segregating when the between-donor standard deviation exceeded 5%. A statistical classification framework was built to diagnose cytomegalovirus status from the catalog of TCR beta chain sequences. V and J gene assignment, in a later analysis, came from comparing TCR nucleotide sequences with IMGT/GENE-DB human TR gene sequences. A later analysis assigned CDR3 sequences and most-parsimonious VDJ recombination scenarios with the TCRdist pipeline. In a later analysis, each TCR beta chain was defined by its CDR3 amino acid sequence together with its V-gene family, and reads without a unique V-gene family were excluded. In a later analysis, around 600 highly shared, low-generation-probability nucleotide sequences were removed to address suspected cross-contamination and a sequencing artifact. For each public chain, a later analysis derived a clonal expansion index from normalized ranks of inferred template counts within each repertoire. A later analysis computed generation probabilities with a VDJ recombination model fitted to out-of-frame rearrangements, and checked the results against IGoR. A later analysis scored TCR-TCR, TCR-HLA and TCR-CMV co-occurrence with hypergeometric tests, applying a repertoire-size bias correction to TCR pairs. False discovery rates were estimated in a later analysis by permuting HLA or CMV assignments 20 times. In a later analysis, co-occurring TCRs were grouped with DBSCAN, and TCRdist sequence similarity was added when clustering was performed within HLA-allele-positive subsets. For co-occurrence clustering, repertoires with fewer than 30,000 or more than 120,000 public chains were excluded, along with roughly 5 repertoires with anomalous nucleotide sharing. The clones in this table, taken by TCRdb from immuneACCESS, are in-frame only. Not every clone is retained; where verified, under half of the shortfall comes from an unresolved V gene, and the cause of the rest is unknown. V and J calls and clone size are given by that table; D and trimming were obtained from the DNA. The sample data list around 150,000 clones, and around 68% of these were observed just once. The top ten constitute 1.3% to 1.5% of the sample.

The full study reports these points: The classifier was reported to diagnose cytomegalovirus status with high specificity and sensitivity in both the original and validation cohorts. In a later analysis, several top co-occurrence clusters were reported to appear linked to parvovirus B19, influenza, CMV and Epstein-Barr virus. A few of the identified cytomegalovirus-associated TCR beta chains were confirmed in vitro to be specific for cytomegalovirus antigens. A further reported finding was that TCR beta sequences accurately predicted the HLA-A and HLA-B alleles for most subjects in the first cohort. When HLA alleles, especially DR and DQ, strongly co-occurred, TCR associations were difficult to assign to individual alleles. Seventeen rarely observed V segments, including chromosome 9 orphons, were excluded from the earlier analysis of about 600 of the donors because counts were too low. In a later genetic analysis, fewer N-insertions in productive TCRs were reported among donors in an Asian-associated ancestry cluster than the approximately 630-donor mean. HLA typing was unavailable for some donors at each locus, so association tests used only the typed subset. Broadly in line with IMGT annotations, most TCR beta V segments showed up in productive rearrangements about 87% or about 30% of the time in an earlier analysis of 450 to 600 of the donors. An association between a missense DCLRE1C variant and V-gene and J-gene trimming of TCR beta chains was found in a later genetic analysis and replicated in an independent cohort. In a later analysis, TCR association rates were found to vary across HLA loci, with the most associated TCRs seen for DRB1 alleles and the fewest for HLA-C alleles. In the study, approximately 150 TCR beta chains were listed as associated with cytomegalovirus. Only TCR beta chains were sequenced in this cohort, and the absence of alpha or paired-chain data limited detectable features. Specific HLA alleles were associated with over 15,000 TCR beta sequences at a false discovery rate of 0.05 in a later analysis. Compared with equally common non-associated chains, HLA-associated TCR beta chains in a later analysis were more clonally expanded and had lower generation probabilities. Correlated functional status among segregating V segments might be attributable to linkage disequilibrium, but an unknown experimental factor could not be ruled out. A later analysis found that most CMV-associated TCR beta chains appeared HLA-restricted, with HLA associations seemingly driven largely by CMV exposure. A cluster of highly shared sequence variants was judged likely to represent a technical artifact of the sequencing pipeline. CMV serostatus was the only immune exposure information available for the cohort. The authors suggested that the approach could potentially be extended to other disease states and immunological phenotypes. The 87-base-pair reads could not distinguish some IMGT-functional V segments, including TRBV6-2 and TRBV6-3, so those segments were excluded. Across donors, most TCR sequences were observed very rarely, whereas some public TCRs were present in many individuals. Presence/absence analyses assumed roughly uniform sequencing depth across donors, an assumption that may not hold.

In the case of this clone: The clone's antigen remains unknown. No much larger clone is present one base from it, and per-base qualities are unavailable.

The receptor comes from a man aged 50-60 years in good health and CMV-seronegative. The chain was built from TRBV6-5 and TRBJ2-2; the central 10 bases match TRBD1. Specimen: PBMCs. The CDR3 sequence is CASSFGQGAGELFF. The DNA sequence follows: TGTGCCAGCAGTTTCGGACAGGGGGCCGGGGAGCTGTTTTTT.